One sample yielded the 10 T cell receptor beta chains listed below, sequenced in a study of CD8+CD57+ T cells in acquired aplastic anemia. CD8+CD57+ cell expansion had been shown by flow cytometry in patients chosen for sequencing. TCR beta VDJ and CDR3 profiling used genomic DNA as template. TCRdb fed the reads into MiXCR, producing one record per CDR3 protein. The sample shows 250,000 or so distinct CDR3 sequences, around 46% of them seen only once. Sequences were obtained from sorted CD4+, CD8+, or CD8+CD57+ T cells (not recorded which) from PBMCs. The receptors shown here come from a human donor with aplastic anemia.

This clonotype was observed a single time. This may be a read error: a much more frequent sequence differs by one nucleotide. V usage is TRBV6-2 or TRBV6-3 and J usage is TRBJ1-1; tentatively, D is TRBD1 (5 bases). Looked up from germline, CDR1 is MNHEY and CDR2 is SVGEGT. Trimming left V 5 bases short and J 6 bases short, with 13 bases between. This CDR3 is built from 13 residues. Here the CDR3 DNA reads TGTGCCAGCAGTACGGGGGGTTCCGCTGAAGCTTTCTTT. This sequence encodes CASSTGGSAEAFF.

This clonotype was seen a handful of times. J is TRBJ2-5 and V is TRBV10-1, with TRBD2 identical over 14 bases. The germline V gene encodes CDR1 WNHNN and CDR2 SYGVQD (reference sequence). V shed 3 bases and J 2 bases; nucleotides not matched to a gene: 2. The CDR3 runs 16 residues. The chain's CDR3 is CASSDGLAGGQETQYF. CDR3 sequence (DNA): TGCGCCAGCAGTGATGGACTAGCGGGGGGACAAGAGACCCAGTACTTC.

CDR3 sequence reads: CASSPLAGESNTGELFF. As DNA, the CDR3 is TGTGCCAGCAGCCCTCTAGCGGGAGAGTCGAACACCGGGGAGCTGTTTTTT. The chain links TRBV7-8 to TRBJ2-2, with 10 bases matching TRBD2. Looked up from germline, CDR1 is SGHVS and CDR2 is FQNEAQ. The CDR3 sequence is 17 residues long. Losses at the gene ends were 5 bases for V and 0 bases for J; bases not matched to a gene: 6.

The CDR3 bases are TGTGCCAGTAGTGGTTCGGGCGGGGGGGCAGATACGCAGTATTTT. Amino acid sequence: CASSGSGGGADTQYF. V gene TRBV19 combines with J gene TRBJ2-3; 9 nucleotides align to TRBD2. The CDR3 is made up of 15 amino acids. V was pared by 5 bases and J by 4 bases, with 7 bases of the junction left unmatched. CDR1 and CDR2 from the germline V gene are LNHDA and SQIVND (reference sequence).

The chain combines TRBV6-1 with TRBJ1-4, with 8 bases aligning to TRBD1. Germline V gene sequence: CDR1 MNHNS, CDR2 SASEGT. V trimming: 4 bases; J trimming: 8 bases; junction bases outside the gene matches: 0. CDR3 length equals 12 residues. The CDR3 spells CASSGDREKLFF. The CDR3, as DNA: TGTGCCAGCAGTGGGGACAGGGAAAAACTGTTTTTT.

The V and J genes are TRBV15 and TRBJ2-5; no definite D call. Germline CDR1 and CDR2: LNHNV and YYDKDF (reference sequence). V gave up 1 base and J gave up 7 bases, with 4 bases separating them. The CDR3 covers 11 residues. In nucleotides, the CDR3 is TGTGCCACCAGCAGAGTCGGGACCCAGTACTTC. This sequence encodes CATSRVGTQYF.

The chain is built from TRBV20-1 and TRBJ2-1, with no clear D. Trimming took off 0 bases at V and 3 bases at J, with 9 bases between the two ends. The CDR3 has 14 amino acids. From germline, CDR1 is DFQATT and CDR2 SNEGSKA (reference sequence). The CDR3 loop reads CSARESRGYNEQFF. CDR3 in DNA: TGCAGTGCTAGAGAATCGCGTGGCTACAATGAGCAGTTCTTC.

The rearrangement links TRBV14 to TRBJ1-6; D uncertain. Germline V gene sequence: CDR1 SGHDN, CDR2 FVKESK. V shed 3 bases and J shed 10 bases, with 10 bases lying between them. This CDR3 has 13 amino acids. CDR3 in DNA: TGTGCCAGCAGCCACGGCACTGGGTCACCCCTCCACTTT. The encoded protein is CASSHGTGSPLHF.

This chain uses TRBV14 with TRBJ2-1, with 9 bases identical to TRBD2. The CDR3 contains 15 residues. The germline CDR1 and CDR2 sequences are SGHDN and FVKESK. V was pared by 1 base and J by 12 bases, with 10 bases of the junction left unmatched. The CDR3 sequence is CASSQGLAEAGGQFF. The CDR3 DNA reads as TGTGCCAGCAGCCAAGGACTAGCGGAGGCCGGTGGGCAGTTCTTC.

This clonotype was recorded only once. No conserved phenylalanine or tryptophan ends this CDR3, so it is likely a read error. The DNA is omitted, as the CDR3 cannot be located on it reliably, and the CDR3 follows TCRdb's listing. This rearrangement joins TRBV7-9 to TRBJ2-7. The CDR3 numbers 8 amino acids, ends counted. The germline gives CDR1 SEHNR, CDR2 FQNEAQ (reference sequence). CDR3 protein: CASSLTLT.